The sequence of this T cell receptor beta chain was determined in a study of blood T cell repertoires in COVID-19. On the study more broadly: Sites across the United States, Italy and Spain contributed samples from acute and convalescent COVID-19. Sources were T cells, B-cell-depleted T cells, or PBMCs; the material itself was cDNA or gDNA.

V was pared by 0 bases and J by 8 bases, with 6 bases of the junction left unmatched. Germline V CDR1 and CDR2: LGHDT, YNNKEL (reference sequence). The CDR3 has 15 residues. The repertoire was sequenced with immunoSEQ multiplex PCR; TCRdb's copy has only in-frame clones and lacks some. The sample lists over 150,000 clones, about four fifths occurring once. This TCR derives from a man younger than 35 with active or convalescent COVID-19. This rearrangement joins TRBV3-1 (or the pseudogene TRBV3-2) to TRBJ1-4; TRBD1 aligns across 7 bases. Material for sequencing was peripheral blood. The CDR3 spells CASSQDYRGREKLFF. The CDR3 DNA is TGTGCCAGCAGCCAAGACTACAGGGGTAGGGAAAAACTGTTTTTT.